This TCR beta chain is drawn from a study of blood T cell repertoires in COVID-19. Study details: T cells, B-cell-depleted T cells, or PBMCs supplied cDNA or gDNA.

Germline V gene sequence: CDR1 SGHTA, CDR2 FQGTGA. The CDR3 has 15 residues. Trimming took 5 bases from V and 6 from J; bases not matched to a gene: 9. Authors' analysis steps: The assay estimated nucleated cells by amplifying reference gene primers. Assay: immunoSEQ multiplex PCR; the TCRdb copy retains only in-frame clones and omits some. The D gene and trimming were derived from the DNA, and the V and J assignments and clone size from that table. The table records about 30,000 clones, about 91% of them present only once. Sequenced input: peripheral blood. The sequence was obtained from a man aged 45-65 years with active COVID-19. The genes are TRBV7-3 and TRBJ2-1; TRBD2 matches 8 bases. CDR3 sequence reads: CASSPQGTSRNEQFF. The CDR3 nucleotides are TGTGCCAGCAGCCCCCAGGGGACTAGTCGCAATGAGCAGTTCTTC.